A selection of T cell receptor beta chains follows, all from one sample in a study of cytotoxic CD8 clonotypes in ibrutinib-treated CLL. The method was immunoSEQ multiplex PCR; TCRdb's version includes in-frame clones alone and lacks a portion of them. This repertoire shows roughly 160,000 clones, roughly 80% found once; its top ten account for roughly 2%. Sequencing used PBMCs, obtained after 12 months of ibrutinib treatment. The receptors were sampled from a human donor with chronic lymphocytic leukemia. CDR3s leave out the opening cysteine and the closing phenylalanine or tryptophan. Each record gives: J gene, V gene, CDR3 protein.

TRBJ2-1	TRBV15	ATRDGLAGVNEQF
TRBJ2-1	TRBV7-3	ASSFGPNNEQF
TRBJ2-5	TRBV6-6	ASSYSQRKQETQY
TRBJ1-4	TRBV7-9	ASSSTGTSNEKLF
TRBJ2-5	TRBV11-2	ASSLVGAGGKETQY
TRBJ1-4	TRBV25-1	ASSDDVLGEKLF
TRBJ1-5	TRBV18	ASSPSGLDQPQH
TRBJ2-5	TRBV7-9	ASSLQTSGRARETQY
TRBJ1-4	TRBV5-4	ASSLTTGVREKLF
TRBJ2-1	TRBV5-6	ASSSTVLAGYNEQF
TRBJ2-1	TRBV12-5	ASGLLTGGPGEQF
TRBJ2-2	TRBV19	ASQTPGLNTGELF
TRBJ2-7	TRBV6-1	ASSEQGGPIAEQY
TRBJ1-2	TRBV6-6	ASSYRQGVWGYT
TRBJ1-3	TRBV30	AWSFRGLRSGNTIY
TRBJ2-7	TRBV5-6	ASTGGRRRSYEQY
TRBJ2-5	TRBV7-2	ASSSQGFDQETQY
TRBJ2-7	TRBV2	ASSVGDYEQY
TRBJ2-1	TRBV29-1	SVGERNEQF
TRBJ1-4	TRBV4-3	ASSQDGLVEKLF
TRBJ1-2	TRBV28	ASSFRTNYGYT
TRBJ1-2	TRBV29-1	SGRTGEDGYT
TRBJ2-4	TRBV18	ASSLSPTTGREAKNIQY
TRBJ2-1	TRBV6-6	ASSPRGLAGGGF
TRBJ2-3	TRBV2	ASSFRPATDTQY
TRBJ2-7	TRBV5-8	ASSLAQAIPYEQY
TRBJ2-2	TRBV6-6	ASRQGRRGNGELF
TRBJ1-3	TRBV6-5	ASSTGGNTIY
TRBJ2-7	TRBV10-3	AISEGKIYEQY
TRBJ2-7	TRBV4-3	ASSRQRQSSYEQY
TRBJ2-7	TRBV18	ASSPLAGSSYEQY
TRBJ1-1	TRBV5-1	ASSLTGDRNTEAF
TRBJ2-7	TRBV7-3	ASSSTSGGTHEQY
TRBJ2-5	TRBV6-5	ASSYGGLAGQETQY
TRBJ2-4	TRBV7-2	ASSSPLGIQNIQY
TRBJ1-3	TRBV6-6	ASSYSGGTNTIY
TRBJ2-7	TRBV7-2	ASSLEPGNEQY
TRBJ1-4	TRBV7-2	ASSLGAGAYEKLF
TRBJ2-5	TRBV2	ASSGTVQETQY
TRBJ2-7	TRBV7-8	ASSAKDRGQV
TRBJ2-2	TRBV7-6	ASSLGQGGTGELF
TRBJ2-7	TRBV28	ASSARTVPYEQY
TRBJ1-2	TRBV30	AWSEQRNYGYT
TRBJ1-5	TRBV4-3	ASSQELAGNNQPQH
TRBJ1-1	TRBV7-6	ASSLGGARSLHTEAF
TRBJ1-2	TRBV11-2	ASSLDRGHGYT
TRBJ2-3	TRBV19	ASSIWLAGFPSTDTQY
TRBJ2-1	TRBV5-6	ASSSRPSSYNEQF
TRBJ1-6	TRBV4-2	ASSQGDQGRSPLH
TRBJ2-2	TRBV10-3	AISLQGRNGELF
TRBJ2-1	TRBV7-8	ASSPSSYNEQF
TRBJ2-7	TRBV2	ASSEERVSSYEQY
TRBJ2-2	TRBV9	ASSVAGSGRNTGELF
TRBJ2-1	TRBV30	AWQRSTANNEQF
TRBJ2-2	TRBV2	ASSEDYTGELF
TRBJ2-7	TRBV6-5	ASSVGQHYEQY
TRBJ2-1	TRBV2	ASKDGLRNEQF
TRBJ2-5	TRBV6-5	ASSYSPTGLETQY
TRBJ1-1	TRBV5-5	ASSFPVVRNTEAF
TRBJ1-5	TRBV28	ASIGQGNQPQH